This TCR beta chain is drawn from a study of shared clonotypes between healthy human individuals. Study observations and caveats: Shared clonotypes across all four donors exceeded non-shared ones in generation probability.

V gave up 3 bases and J gave up 7 bases; unmatched junction bases: 9. The V gene's germline CDR1 is ENHRY and CDR2 SYGVKD. The CDR3 contains 16 residues. Sorted-subset replicate PCR reactions were performed with around 200 ng DNA, corresponding to roughly 30,000 T cell genomes. Sequencing was performed with immunoSEQ multiplex PCR; in TCRdb, only in-frame clones are kept and a portion is missing. The sample shows roughly 700,000 clones, approximately 79% of them seen only once. Points on this clone: What it binds is unknown.

The TCR sequence derives from a young woman in good health. Input material: memory CD4+ T cells sorted from blood. Stated subset: CD45RA-negative fraction. V and J are TRBV10-3 and TRBJ1-5; 10 bases agree with TRBD1. The CDR3 bases are TGTGCCATCAGTGAACATGGGACAGGGGAAGGGCAGCCCCAGCATTTT. As protein: CAISEHGTGEGQPQHF.